What follows is one T cell receptor (beta chain) and its context. Its binding antigen is unknown. No base quality information exists; no much larger clone differs at one position. Between the V and J ends, shortened by 1 base and 4 bases respectively, the junction contains 16 bases. According to the germline V gene (reference sequence), CDR1 reads LGHDT and CDR2 reads YNNKEL. The CDR3 sequence holds 16 residues, the cysteine and phenylalanine included. The entry retains the CDR3 DNA only, 48 bases that are in frame from base 1. The source of the sample is a study of Ad26.COV2.S vaccination and SARS-CoV-2 variants (dated by TCRdb to the early 2020s). At the level of the whole study: Vaccine-arm donors were drawn from COV1001, a multicentre, randomized, double-blind, placebo-controlled phase I-IIa trial of Ad26.COV2.S in healthy adults. Ad26.COV2.S was administered intramuscularly at 5 x 10^10 or 1 x 10^11 viral particles, either as a single shot or as two shots given 56 days apart. TCRbeta repertoire sequencing served as the tool for gauging how specific and how broad the SARS-CoV-2-reactive T cell receptors were following Ad26.COV2.S vaccination. A total of 32 samples were included in the TCR-sequenced set, comprising around 19 Ad26.COV2.S vaccine recipients, 5 placebo recipients and 8 SARS-CoV-2 convalescent individuals. Trial participants were randomized into five groups of five, in which low-dose or high-dose Ad26.COV2.S was given once or twice, or placebo was given on both occasions. Investigators did not know the trial group allocation while performing experiments and assessing outcomes. Findings and caveats that apply to the study as a whole: It was noted by the authors that total T cell responses may have been underestimated by the TCR breadth and depth analyses. Vaccine and placebo recipients had comparable non-spike TCR breadth, which fits with the vaccine containing only spike. Comparing responses between vaccine doses or regimens was not something the study was powered to do. Ad26.COV2.S recipients had higher spike-specific TCR breadth than placebo recipients (P = 0.0014). After vaccination, spike-specific CD8+ and CD4+ T cell responses were reported to show substantial breadth.

The immunoSEQ Assay was the method used to sequence TCRbeta CDR3 regions. After extraction, genomic DNA underwent amplification by bias-controlled multiplex PCR, followed by high-throughput sequencing. Per the original workflow: To quantify the absolute abundance of every unique TCRbeta CDR3 region, sequences were collapsed and filtered. T cell fraction was estimated by normalizing TCRbeta template counts to usable DNA, which was measured by amplifying reference genes present in all nucleated cells. Repertoire TCRs were annotated as SARS-CoV-2-specific by exact matching of V gene, CDR3 amino acid sequence and J gene to a known reactive TCR set. MIRA supplied the reference SARS-CoV-2 TCR set, which was filtered for enrichment in COVID-19-positive ImmuneCODE repertoires so that public or cross-reactive TCRs were removed. Using the MIRA antigens, annotated TCRs were further analysed by specific ORF or by position within an ORF. Breadth was defined as the number of annotated unique rearrangements divided by the total number of unique productive rearrangements, and depth was defined as the summed frequency of the annotated unique rearrangements. Group comparisons of TCR breadth used two-sided Wilcoxon rank-sum tests. This immuneACCESS table, as held by TCRdb, lists in-frame sequences with V and J called but not all clones. Of the missing ones, under half trace to an unresolved V gene in checked studies; the others have no known cause. That table furnishes V, J and clone size, whereas the DNA furnished D and trimming. This sample comprises fewer than 800,000 clones, 89% of them detected only once. The ten largest clones add up to nearly 1.5% of the sample.

The treatment or condition tag for this specimen amounts to: roughly 19 received Ad26.COV2.S at low or high dose, single or two shots; roughly five received placebo; per-sample allocation not given. For vaccine and placebo recipients, repertoires were sequenced using samples collected on day 63 after the first injection. Between 29 July and 7 August 2020, Cohort 1b enrolled about 27 adults aged 18-55 years at one site in Boston, USA. Ad26.COV2.S consisted of a replication-incompetent adenovirus type 26 vector by which a prefusion-stabilized SARS-CoV-2 spike protein from the original Wuhan strain was expressed.

The rearrangement combines TRBV3-1 (or the pseudogene TRBV3-2) with TRBJ2-5; possibly the D gene is TRBD1, per 6 matching bases. This TCR was sampled from a person aged 18-60 years who received the Ad26.COV2.S COVID-19 vaccine or a placebo. The source was peripheral blood, collected in a trial of Ad26.COV2.S vaccine versus placebo. The CDR3: CASSQGGSGAGETQYF. The nucleotide sequence reads as follows: TGTGCCAGCAGCCAAGGGGGATCAGGGGCCGGAGAGACCCAGTACTTC.